This T cell receptor (beta chain) emerged from a study of regulatory T cells in long-lasting Graves disease. General study results and limits: Persistent disease exhibited a predilection for TRBV28, TRBJ1-2 and TRBJ2-5.

This clonotype was found many times. Its antigen remains unidentified. CDR3 length equals 12 residues. V lost 4 bases to trimming and J lost 9 bases, with 14 bases between them. In germline, CDR1 is DFQATT, CDR2 SNEGSKA (reference sequence). In building TCR beta libraries, iRepertoire HTBI primers were used together with Arm-PCR of CDR3 regions. MiXCR, applied by TCRdb to the multiplex PCR reads, yields one record per CDR3 protein. The table records fewer than 500,000 distinct CDR3 sequences, 15% to 20% of them present only once. The time point denotes: newly diagnosed GD, antithyroid drugs for less than 3 months. PBMC-extracted RNA yielded the TCR library. With EDTA tubes as the receptacles, 7.5 to 10 milliliters of peripheral blood were drawn. These data are also associated with another study on T cells in Graves' hyperthyroidism and ophthalmopathy. That study reports: The study used the HTBI primer set for a first-round RT-PCR of the TCR CDR3.

The V gene is TRBV20-1, the J gene TRBJ2-3; tentative D call: TRBD1 (6 bases). The receptor was isolated from a man aged 35-49 years with Graves disease. The source was peripheral blood mononuclear cells (PBMCs), collected at new diagnosis, from a patient treated with antithyroid drugs. CDR3 sequence (DNA): TGCAGTGCTATTACAGGGATGGAAACGCAGTATTTT. Its protein product is CSAITGMETQYF.